These 22 T cell receptor beta chains came from one sample sequenced in a study of T cell responses to AZD1222 COVID-19 vaccine. Generated by immunoSEQ multiplex PCR, the TCRdb table keeps only in-frame clones and is missing some. Here the sample spans 70,000 to 95,000 clones, 85% to 90% being singletons. The source was peripheral blood, collected 28 days after the second AZD1222 dose. These receptors all stem from an adult who received the AZD1222 COVID-19 vaccine.

The table lists this clone with many counts. The V and J genes are TRBV7-9 and TRBJ2-2, with 9 bases fitting TRBD2. The CDR3 is 18 residues long. Trimming took 4 bases from V and 2 from J; bases not matched to a gene: 11. The germline CDR1 and CDR2 sequences are SEHNR and FQNEAQ (reference sequence). The CDR3: CASSSRSRAGGNTGELFF. The CDR3 DNA reads TGTGCCAGCAGCTCCCGCTCGCGAGCGGGGGGTAACACCGGGGAGCTGTTTTTT.

The DNA of the CDR3 is TGTGCCAGCAGTTATCAGGGAGGTTCCTATAATTCACCCCTCCACTTT. Translated, it gives CASSYQGGSYNSPLHF. V gene TRBV7-2 combines with J gene TRBJ1-6; D may be TRBD1 (5 bases). Germline V CDR1 and CDR2: SGHTA, FQGNSA. Trimming stripped 6 bases from V and 1 base from J, with 13 bases between. The CDR3 loop spans 16 amino acids.

The chain combines TRBV14 with TRBJ2-1; D uncertain. The CDR3 runs 11 residues. The V end was cut by 5 bases, the J end by 2 bases, with 1 base between. Germline loops: CDR1 SGHDN, CDR2 FVKESK. The CDR3 sequence is CASSAYNEQFF. CDR3 DNA sequence: TGTGCCAGCAGCGCCTACAATGAGCAGTTCTTC.

J is TRBJ2-1 and V is TRBV11-2; TRBD1 matches 8 bases. The CDR3 runs to 15 residues. V trimming: 4 bases; J trimming: 4 bases; junction bases outside the gene matches: 6. The germline V gene has CDR1 SGHAT and CDR2 FQNNGV. CDR3: CASSSGDRQYNEQFF. The CDR3 bases are TGTGCCAGCAGCTCCGGGGACAGGCAATACAATGAGCAGTTCTTC.

The chain is built from TRBV5-5 and TRBJ2-1, with TRBD2 identical over 12 bases. CDR1 is SGHKS and CDR2 is YYEKEE in the germline V gene (reference sequence). This CDR3 comprises 17 residues. The V gene end was trimmed by 2 bases and the J gene end by 6 bases; junction bases not matched to a gene: 9. The CDR3, as DNA: TGTGCCAGCAGCTTAACAAGATGGACTAGCGGGGCCAATGAGCAGTTCTTC. Translating it yields CASSLTRWTSGANEQFF.

This clone occurred a few times. CDR3 residues: CASSSARTSPYNEQFF. CDR3 sequence (DNA): TGTGCCAGCAGCTCCGCACGAACTTCCCCCTACAATGAGCAGTTCTTC. V usage is TRBV11-2 and J usage is TRBJ2-1; D not resolved. Trimming took 4 bases from V and 2 from J, leaving 15 bases between them. There are 16 residues in the CDR3. Germline CDR1 is SGHAT and CDR2 is FQNNGV.

V is TRBV3-1 (or the pseudogene TRBV3-2) and J is TRBJ1-1; D is possibly TRBD1 (6 bases). The CDR3 extends over 14 amino acids. From germline, CDR1 is LGHDT and CDR2 YNNKEL (reference sequence). Trimming pared 7 bases from V and 8 bases from J, leaving 20 bases between. CDR3 coding DNA: TGTGCCAGCAACAAGGGACAACAGAATTCAGAAGCTTTCTTT. Translation: CASNKGQQNSEAFF.

This sequence joins TRBV5-1 and TRBJ2-3, with 11 bases that match TRBD2. CDR1 is SGHRS and CDR2 is YFSETQ in the germline V gene. CDR3 length equals 14 residues. V lost 4 bases, J lost 6 bases, and 4 bases stayed unmatched. CDR3 in amino acids: CASSLGTSGDTQYF. The CDR3 coding sequence is TGCGCCAGCAGCCTCGGGACTAGCGGTGATACGCAGTATTTT.

V gene TRBV2 combines with J gene TRBJ2-1; D gene uncertain. CDR1 SNHLY and CDR2 FYNNEI come from the germline V gene. The CDR3 has 15 residues. V was pared by 5 bases and J by 0 bases, with 11 bases between. CDR3 amino acids: CASSSSASSYNEQFF. The CDR3 nucleotides read TGTGCCAGCAGTTCGTCGGCTAGCTCCTACAATGAGCAGTTCTTC.

The gene calls are TRBV27 and TRBJ2-7; D is possibly TRBD1 (6 bases). Per the germline V gene, CDR1 is MNHEY and CDR2 is SMNVEV (reference sequence). The CDR3 sequence is 14 residues long. Trimming left V 5 bases short and J 2 bases short, with 13 bases between. The CDR3 here is CASSTWTDPYEQYF. The CDR3 nucleotides are TGTGCCAGCAGTACCTGGACAGATCCCTACGAGCAGTACTTC.

This chain joins TRBV3-1 (or the pseudogene TRBV3-2) and TRBJ2-1; maybe TRBD2 (6 bases). Germline CDR1 is LGHDT and CDR2 is YNNKEL (reference sequence). Trimming left V 1 base short and J 7 bases short, with 11 bases between. There are 14 residues in the CDR3. CDR3 in DNA: TGTGCCAGCAGCCAAGTGACGACTAGTAATGAGCAGTTCTTC. This sequence encodes CASSQVTTSNEQFF.

The rearrangement links TRBV7-9 to TRBJ2-1, with unresolved D. The CDR3 extends over 15 amino acids. Germline CDR1 SEHNR, CDR2 FQNEAQ (reference sequence). V was clipped by 6 bases and J by 2 bases, with 14 bases between them. CDR3: CASSPPGLPYNEQFF. The CDR3 bases are TGTGCCAGCAGTCCACCAGGCTTGCCCTACAATGAGCAGTTCTTC.

V and J are TRBV2 and TRBJ2-5; possible D gene TRBD1, 5 bases. The CDR3 runs to 15 residues. The germline CDR1 and CDR2 sequences are SNHLY and FYNNEI. V was cut by 9 bases and J by 4 bases, with 21 bases left in between. The CDR3 loop is CASSFRQGLRETQYF. The CDR3 nucleotides read TGTGCCAGTTCCTTTAGGCAGGGTCTAAGAGAGACCCAGTACTTC. Drawing the rest from reference TRBV2 and TRBJ2-5, the complete variable domain is EPEVTQTPSHQVTQMGQEVILRCVPISNHLYFYWYRQILGQKVEFLVSFYNNEISEKSEIFDDQFSVERPDGSNFTLKIRSTKLEDSAMYFCASSFRQGLRETQYFGPGTRLLVL.

This chain connects TRBV9 to TRBJ2-3; 8 positions match TRBD2. This CDR3 comprises 14 residues. Trimming removed 3 bases from V and 6 bases from J; junction bases left unmatched: 6. Looked up from germline, CDR1 is SGDLS and CDR2 is YYNGEE. The CDR3 loop reads CASSGGGRRDTQYF. The CDR3 bases are TGTGCCAGCAGCGGCGGGGGGCGCCGGGATACGCAGTATTTT.

The chain has TRBV3-1 (or the pseudogene TRBV3-2) and TRBJ2-3, with D maybe TRBD1 (6 bases). The CDR3 contains 14 residues. Trimming stripped 6 bases from V and 1 base from J, with 11 bases between. In germline, CDR1 is LGHDT, CDR2 YNNKEL (reference sequence). CDR3 amino acids: CASSREGGTDTQYF. The CDR3 coding sequence is TGTGCCAGCAGTCGAGAGGGGGGCACAGATACGCAGTATTTT.

This chain joins TRBV18 and TRBJ2-1; 13 bases line up with TRBD2. The CDR3 spans 15 residues. The V segment lost 4 bases and the J segment 7 bases; nucleotides outside the gene matches: 4. Germline V lookup: CDR1 KGHSH, CDR2 LQKENI. The CDR3 protein is CASSLTGLAGNEQFF. CDR3 bases: TGTGCCAGCTCACTTACGGGACTAGCGGGGAATGAGCAGTTCTTC.

The gene calls are TRBV7-6 and TRBJ1-1; 7 bases match TRBD1. The trim removed 5 bases at V and 6 bases at J, leaving 3 bases unmatched. From germline, CDR1 is SGHVS and CDR2 FNYEAQ. The CDR3 covers 12 residues. This chain's CDR3 is CASSRQGAEAFF. The CDR3, as DNA: TGTGCCAGCAGCAGACAGGGCGCTGAAGCTTTCTTT.

V and J are TRBV12-3 or TRBV12-4 and TRBJ1-1; D ambiguous. The CDR3 covers 12 residues. The V end was cut by 3 bases, the J end by 7 bases, with 9 bases between. The CDR3 DNA is TGTGCCAGCAGTTTGATGGGCAGTGAAGCTTTCTTT. Its protein is CASSLMGSEAFF.

The CDR3, as DNA: TGTGCCTGGAGCGCTGGACAGGGTCCCGCTTTCTTT. Its translation is CAWSAGQGPAFF. The chain employs TRBV30 and TRBJ1-1, with TRBD1 identical over 8 bases. This CDR3 has 12 amino acids. After removal of 3 bases from V and 11 bases from J, the junction contained 8 bases not matched to a gene. From germline, CDR1 is GTSNPN and CDR2 SVGIG (reference sequence).

The rearrangement joins TRBV15 to TRBJ1-1; D is ambiguous. The CDR3 contains 13 residues. Looked up from germline, CDR1 is LNHNV and CDR2 is YYDKDF (reference sequence). The V gene lost 6 bases and the J gene lost 0 bases, with 8 bases spanning the gap. The CDR3 protein is CATSLSVNTEAFF. The CDR3 bases are TGTGCCACCAGTTTATCAGTGAACACTGAAGCTTTCTTT.

This sequence joins TRBV13 and TRBJ2-5; D gene uncertain. This CDR3 has 13 amino acids. Trimming took off 5 bases at V and 6 bases at J, with 13 bases between the two ends. Germline V CDR1 and CDR2: PRHDT, FYEKMQ (reference sequence). CDR3 nucleotide sequence: TGTGCCAGCAGCCTCGGACCCGAGCAGACCCAGTACTTC. Protein: CASSLGPEQTQYF.

The V call is TRBV6-5, the J call TRBJ2-7; D is unresolved. The CDR3 contains 14 residues. V was shortened by 6 bases and J by 4 bases, with 16 bases between the two germline ends. The germline gives CDR1 MNHEY, CDR2 SVGAGI. The CDR3 DNA reads TGTGCCAGCAGCCTTTCTGGTCAGGCGTACGAGCAGTACTTC. Translating gives CASSLSGQAYEQYF.